The 20 T cell receptor beta chains presented below share a single source sample, sequenced in a study of blood T cell repertoires in COVID-19 (dated by TCRdb to about 2020). The library was generated by the immunoSEQ multiplex PCR assay. This is the immuneACCESS table as TCRdb keeps it, with only in-frame sequences that have V and J called. A part of the clones is gone; compared with another copy, unresolved V genes explain less than half, and the rest is unexplained. For this sample the table gives some 80,000 clones, of which around 88% were detected only once. In total, the top ten clones hold 18% of the sample. Sequencing input: peripheral blood. The receptors come from a human donor in a cohort sampled during active COVID-19.

The V call is TRBV7-2, the J call TRBJ2-3; TRBD2 matches at 12 bases. The ends lost 6 bases at V and 3 bases at J; junction bases unmatched: 13. This CDR3 region has 18 residues. Germline V gives CDR1 SGHTA, CDR2 FQGNSA. The CDR3 DNA reads TGTGCCAGCAGGACTAGCGGGGGCTCATCCGGGAGGACAGATACGCAGTATTTT. This sequence encodes CASRTSGGSSGRTDTQYF. The full variable domain, with the rest looked up from reference TRBV7-2 and TRBJ2-3, is GAGVSQSPSNKVTEKGKDVELRCDPISGHTALYWYRQSLGQGLEFLIYFQGNSAPDKSGLPSDRFSAERTGGSVSTLTIQRTQQEDSAVYLCASRTSGGSSGRTDTQYFGPGTRLTVL.

This chain joins TRBV7-2 and TRBJ2-5; 8 bases align to TRBD1. The J segment lost 8 bases and the V segment lost 5 bases, leaving 7 bases of the junction unmatched. The CDR3 extends over 13 amino acids. Germline V CDR1 and CDR2: SGHTA, FQGNSA. In DNA, the CDR3 is TGTGCCAGCAGCCAGGGGCAGGGGGCTACCCAGTACTTC. Translated, it gives CASSQGQGATQYF. The full variable domain, rest sourced from reference TRBV7-2 and TRBJ2-5, is GAGVSQSPSNKVTEKGKDVELRCDPISGHTALYWYRQSLGQGLEFLIYFQGNSAPDKSGLPSDRFSAERTGGSVSTLTIQRTQQEDSAVYLCASSQGQGATQYFGPGTRLLVL.

About this clone itself: Other DNA sequences in the sample encode the same CDR3. The chain links TRBV9 to TRBJ1-6; 9 nucleotides match TRBD1. V dropped 3 bases and J dropped 7; count of bases not matched to a gene: 5. Germline V lookup: CDR1 SGDLS, CDR2 YYNGEE. The CDR3 loop spans 15 amino acids. CDR3 amino acids: CASSAGQGGNSPLHF. The DNA for the CDR3 is TGTGCCAGCAGCGCGGGACAGGGAGGAAATTCACCCCTCCACTTT. The full variable domain, rest sourced from reference TRBV9 and TRBJ1-6, is DSGVTQTPKHLITATGQRVTLRCSPRSGDLSVYWYQQSLDQGLQFLIQYYNGEERAKGNILERFSAQQFPDLHSELNLSSLELGDSALYFCASSAGQGGNSPLHFGNGTRLTVT.

V and J are TRBV6-4 and TRBJ1-1; the match to TRBD1 covers 7 bases. Germline values: CDR1 MRHNA, CDR2 SNTAGT. V lost 3 bases and J lost 4; bases outside the gene matches: 2. The CDR3 spans 13 residues. The CDR3 DNA is TGTGCCAGCAGTGAACAGGGGAGCACTGAAGCTTTCTTT. It is translated as CASSEQGSTEAFF.

CDR3 in DNA: TGTGCCAGCAGTCACAGCGGGAGGGCCGGGGAGCTGTTTTTT. This sequence encodes CASSHSGRAGELFF. The V gene is TRBV3-1 (or the pseudogene TRBV3-2), the J gene TRBJ2-2; 10 bases are shared with TRBD2. The junction had 4 bases not matched to a gene; V was cut back by 6 bases and J by 6 bases. The CDR3 has 14 amino acids. CDR1 LGHDT and CDR2 YNNKEL come from the germline V gene (reference sequence).

The V call is TRBV25-1, the J call TRBJ1-2; D is perhaps TRBD1 (5 bases). The CDR3 has 16 residues. Between the trimmed V and J ends, which lost 3 bases and 8 bases, there was a span of 22 bases. Per the germline V gene, CDR1 is MGHDK and CDR2 is SYGVNS. CDR3 bases: TGTGCCAGCAGTGACCTCCGGAGTGGGGCCTTCGGCGGCTACACCTTC. Amino acid sequence: CASSDLRSGAFGGYTF.

The chain joins TRBV5-1 to TRBJ2-3; 13 bases fit TRBD2. The trim removed 6 bases at V and 2 bases at J, leaving 6 bases unmatched. Germline lookup yields CDR1 SGHRS and CDR2 YFSETQ. The CDR3 extends over 16 amino acids. CDR3 coding DNA: TGCGCCAGCAACATGGGACTAGCGGGAAACACAGATACGCAGTATTTT. It is translated as CASNMGLAGNTDTQYF.

The V call is TRBV27, the J call TRBJ1-6; 8 bases align to TRBD1. The CDR3 is 15 residues long. V lost 4 bases, J lost 9 bases, and 8 bases stayed unmatched. CDR1 is MNHEY and CDR2 is SMNVEV in the germline V gene (reference sequence). The CDR3 loop is CASSSGQGISSPLHF. The CDR3 DNA is TGTGCCAGCAGTTCCGGACAGGGAATCTCTTCACCCCTCCACTTT.

The chain employs TRBV4-3 and TRBJ2-2; D may be TRBD2 (5 bases). Germline V lookup: CDR1 LGHNA, CDR2 YSLEER. Trimming took 4 bases from V and 1 from J, leaving 7 bases between them. The CDR3 is 14 residues long. Written as DNA, the CDR3 is TGCGCCAGCAGCCCAAGCGGGAACACCGGGGAGCTGTTTTTT. Protein: CASSPSGNTGELFF.

The chain uses TRBV25-1 and TRBJ1-1; a weak D match, TRBD1 (5 bases). The V end was cut by 3 bases, the J end by 7 bases, with 12 bases between. The germline V gene encodes CDR1 MGHDK and CDR2 SYGVNS. The CDR3 consists of 13 residues. The CDR3 coding sequence is TGTGCCAGCAGTGAGGGGGGGAGGATTGAAGCTTTCTTT. Amino acids: CASSEGGRIEAFF.

V gene TRBV11-3 combines with J gene TRBJ2-1, with 7 bases aligning to TRBD2. V shed 5 bases and J 5 bases; nucleotides not matched to a gene: 15. Per germline, CDR1 SGHNT and CDR2 YENEEA. The CDR3 is 17 amino acids. The CDR3 loop is CASSPWGGERSDNEQFF. CDR3 nucleotide sequence: TGTGCCAGCAGCCCGTGGGGGGGTGAAAGAAGTGACAATGAGCAGTTCTTC.

This rearrangement joins TRBV6-4 to TRBJ2-2, with D possibly TRBD1 on 5 matching bases. The V end lost 6 bases, the J end lost 3 bases, and 8 bases lay between the germline ends. The CDR3 is 13 amino acids. Looked up from germline, CDR1 is MRHNA and CDR2 is SNTAGT. The CDR3, as DNA: TGTGCCAGCAGCCGACAGTACACCGGGGAGCTGTTTTTT. Translated, it gives CASSRQYTGELFF.

The V gene is TRBV12-3 or TRBV12-4, the J gene TRBJ2-7; D gene uncertain. V was cut by 7 bases and J by 5 bases, with 15 bases left in between. CDR3 length equals 13 residues. The CDR3 spells CASTAGYGNEQYF. The DNA for the CDR3 is TGTGCCAGCACCGCCGGTTATGGTAACGAGCAGTACTTC.

This chain links TRBV18 with TRBJ1-1, with D perhaps TRBD1 (5 bases). Germline V gives CDR1 KGHSH, CDR2 LQKENI. The V end was cut by 2 bases, the J end by 1 base, with 8 bases between. This CDR3 has 14 residues. The CDR3 nucleotides read TGTGCCAGCTCACCAGGGGCCTCGAACACTGAAGCTTTCTTT. Translating gives CASSPGASNTEAFF.

The chain combines TRBV5-1 with TRBJ1-1; 8 bases align to TRBD1. The CDR3 length is 12 residues. Germline CDR1 reads SGHRS; CDR2 reads YFSETQ. V was clipped by 3 bases and J by 8 bases; unmatched bases: 3. CDR3 loop: CASSYGQGEAFF. The CDR3 DNA reads TGCGCCAGCAGCTACGGACAGGGAGAAGCTTTCTTT.

In nucleotides, the CDR3 is TGCGCCAGCAGCTTACACTTCCGACTAGCGGGGGGGCCGGAGACCCAGTACTTC. Translated: CASSLHFRLAGGPETQYF. The V call is TRBV5-1, the J call TRBJ2-5; 14 nucleotides match TRBD2. V lost 2 bases and J lost 5; bases outside the gene matches: 11. This CDR3 is 18 amino acids long. From germline, CDR1 is SGHRS and CDR2 YFSETQ.

The chain carries TRBV4-1 and TRBJ1-6; D is possibly TRBD1 (5 bases). V shed 1 base and J shed 6 bases, with 13 bases lying between them. This CDR3 has 16 amino acids. Germline V gene data show CDR1 as MGHRA and CDR2 as YSYEKL. In nucleotides, the CDR3 is TGCGCCAGCAGCCAAGTCTTATCGACAGCTAATTCACCCCTCCACTTT. Amino acid sequence: CASSQVLSTANSPLHF.

The chain joins TRBV7-8 to TRBJ1-2; possible D gene TRBD1, 6 bases. This CDR3 has 15 residues. V was cut by 3 bases and J by 3 bases, with 14 bases left in between. In germline, CDR1 is SGHVS, CDR2 FQNEAQ. CDR3 DNA sequence: TGTGCCAGCAGCTTTTTTGACAGGCCAGACTATGGCTACACCTTC. Encoded protein: CASSFFDRPDYGYTF.

In this sample, this clone turned up once. V usage is TRBV14 and J usage is TRBJ2-7; 8 bases are shared with TRBD1. V lost 1 base to trimming and J lost 3 bases; unmatched junction nucleotides: 8. CDR1 is SGHDN, CDR2 FVKESK, per germline. CDR3 length: 16 amino acids. CDR3 protein: CASSQVRGTGHYEQYF. The CDR3 DNA is TGTGCCAGCAGCCAAGTACGCGGGACAGGACACTACGAGCAGTACTTC.

The chain joins TRBV10-2 to TRBJ1-3; tentative D call: TRBD1 (6 bases). The CDR3 loop spans 14 amino acids. V was shortened by 4 bases and J by 3 bases, with 10 bases between the two germline ends. Germline V lookup: CDR1 WSHSY, CDR2 SAAADI. The CDR3: CASSGGGFGNTIYF. CDR3 nucleotides: TGCGCCAGCAGTGGAGGGGGTTTTGGAAACACCATATATTTT.